Following are 10 T cell receptor beta chains from one sample sequenced in a study of sequential checkpoint blockade in melanoma. Treatment defined: randomized to nivolumab then ipilimumab (arm A) or the reverse (arm B). Profiling relied on immunoSEQ multiplex PCR, and the TCRdb table lists in-frame clones only, not all of them. The table lists fewer than 15,000 clones, roughly 78% of them singletons. This material consisted of CD8+ T cells sorted from blood (inferred from file names), taken from a patient given nivolumab and ipilimumab in sequence. The receptors were gathered from a human donor with melanoma.

The rearrangement links TRBV4-1 to TRBJ1-1, with D uncertain. V lost 0 bases to trimming and J lost 0 bases, with 17 bases between them. This CDR3 spans 18 amino acids. CDR1 MGHRA and CDR2 YSYEKL come from the germline V gene. The CDR3 protein is CASSQDLVSGILNTEAFF. The CDR3 nucleotides are TGCGCCAGCAGCCAAGATCTAGTCTCCGGGATTTTGAACACTGAAGCTTTCTTT.

V is TRBV27 and J is TRBJ2-7; 11 positions match TRBD2. V was clipped by 11 bases and J by 3 bases; unmatched bases: 15. The CDR3 is made up of 16 amino acids. Looked up from germline, CDR1 is MNHEY and CDR2 is SMNVEV (reference sequence). Here the CDR3 DNA reads TGTGCCGGAGAGAACCTCCCGGGACTAGCGGACTACGAGCAGTACTTC. This sequence encodes CAGENLPGLADYEQYF.

The chain uses TRBV9 and TRBJ2-5, with 10 bases that match TRBD2. V shed 6 bases and J 2 bases; nucleotides not matched to a gene: 7. Germline-derived CDR1 and CDR2 are SGDLS and YYNGEE. The CDR3 totals 15 residues. The CDR3 sequence is CASTPASGRQETQYF. The DNA for the CDR3 is TGTGCCAGCACCCCAGCTAGCGGGAGACAAGAGACCCAGTACTTC. Filled out from reference TRBV9 and TRBJ2-5, the complete variable domain reads DSGVTQTPKHLITATGQRVTLRCSPRSGDLSVYWYQQSLDQGLQFLIQYYNGEERAKGNILERFSAQQFPDLHSELNLSSLELGDSALYFCASTPASGRQETQYFGPGTRLLVL.

The rearrangement joins TRBV19 to TRBJ2-7; 7 positions match TRBD2. Germline-derived CDR1 and CDR2 are LNHDA and SQIVND (reference sequence). Unmatched junction bases numbered 7, after V lost 5 bases and J lost 0 bases. The CDR3 spans 15 residues. CDR3 bases: TGTGCCAGTAGTCAGCGGGGACTGCCCTCCTACGAGCAGTACTTC. It yields the protein CASSQRGLPSYEQYF.

This rearrangement joins TRBV7-3 to TRBJ2-3; TRBD2 might be the D (7 bases). The V end lost 6 bases, the J end lost 2 bases, and 15 bases lay between the germline ends. The CDR3 extends over 15 amino acids. Germline V gene sequence: CDR1 SGHTA, CDR2 FQGTGA. DNA of the CDR3: TGTGCCAGCAGGAAAGGGGGGGGAACCACAGATACGCAGTATTTT. Protein: CASRKGGGTTDTQYF.

CDR3 region: CASSPRSGGPQETQYF. The CDR3 DNA sequence: TGTGCCAGCAGCCCCCGTAGCGGGGGACCCCAAGAGACCCAGTACTTC. This chain connects TRBV9 to TRBJ2-5; the match to TRBD2 covers 9 bases. The junction had 8 bases not matched to a gene; V was cut back by 4 bases and J by 1 base. The germline gives CDR1 SGDLS, CDR2 YYNGEE. CDR3 size: 16 residues.

The CDR3 nucleotides are TGCGCCAGCACCCCCGGGACAGGGGCTTACGAGCAGTACTTC. Its translation is CASTPGTGAYEQYF. J is TRBJ2-7 and V is TRBV4-3; 10 bases are a match to TRBD1. This CDR3 is 14 amino acids long. Per germline, CDR1 LGHNA and CDR2 YSLEER. Trimming removed 7 bases from V and 4 bases from J; junction bases left unmatched: 7.

V is TRBV7-8 and J is TRBJ2-7; possibly TRBD2 for D (5 bases). V dropped 5 bases and J dropped 6 bases, with 20 bases sitting between them. The CDR3 sequence is 15 residues long. Germline V gene lookup returns CDR1 SGHVS and CDR2 FQNEAQ. The CDR3 region has the DNA TGTGCCAGCAGCCAAGTTAGCGTGGGGTCCGCCGAGCAGTACTTC. This translates into CASSQVSVGSAEQYF.

V and J are TRBV9 and TRBJ1-1, with 7 bases matching TRBD1. This CDR3 is 15 amino acids long. Per germline, CDR1 SGDLS and CDR2 YYNGEE. V gave up 2 bases and J gave up 3 bases; unmatched junction bases: 7. The CDR3 sequence: CASSVFRDSDTEAFF. The CDR3, as DNA: TGTGCCAGCAGCGTCTTTCGGGACAGCGACACTGAAGCTTTCTTT.

This clone appeared a single time. The chain employs TRBV9 and TRBJ1-6, with TRBD1 matching 8 bases. Germline CDR1 SGDLS, CDR2 YYNGEE. J was trimmed by 10 bases and V by 8 bases; bases with no gene match: 11. The CDR3 covers 14 residues. CDR3 sequence: CARGVDRVGSPLHF. The CDR3 region has the DNA TGTGCCAGGGGGGTGGACAGGGTTGGCTCACCCCTCCACTTT.